The following is a T cell receptor beta chain sequence with its context. Its antigen is as yet unknown. TCRdb itself ran the reads through MiXCR, one entry per CDR3 protein. The profile shows about half a million distinct CDR3 sequences, 33% of them singletons. The CDR3 covers 15 residues. The germline V and J ends were trimmed by 0 bases and 3 bases, with 12 bases remaining between them. Germline assignment: CDR1 SGHTA and CDR2 FQGTGA. The data were taken from a study of T cell repertoires in cytomegalovirus infection. Sample: cultured PBMCs, taken from culture after CMV antigen stimulation. The TCR was taken from a human donor in good health (CMV status not recorded). Some clones in this sample may be carry-over from other donors' samples. The V call is TRBV7-3, the J call TRBJ2-7; possibly TRBD2 for D (6 bases). The CDR3 spells CASSLTGGENYEQYF. CDR3 in DNA: TGTGCCAGCAGCTTAACGGGGGGTGAAAACTACGAGCAGTACTTC.